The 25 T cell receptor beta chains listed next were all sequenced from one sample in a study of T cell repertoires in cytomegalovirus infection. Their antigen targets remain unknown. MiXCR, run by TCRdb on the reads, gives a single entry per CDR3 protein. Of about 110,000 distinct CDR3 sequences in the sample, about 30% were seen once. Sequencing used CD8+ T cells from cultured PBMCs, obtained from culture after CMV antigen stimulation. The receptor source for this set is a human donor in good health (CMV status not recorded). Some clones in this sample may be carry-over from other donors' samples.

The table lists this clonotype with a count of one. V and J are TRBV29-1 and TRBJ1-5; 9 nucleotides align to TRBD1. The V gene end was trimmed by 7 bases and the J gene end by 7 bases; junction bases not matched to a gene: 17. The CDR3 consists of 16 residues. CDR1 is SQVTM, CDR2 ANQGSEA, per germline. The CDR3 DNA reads TGCAGCGCCCAGTTGGAGGGACAGGGAGCTGAGCAGCCCCAGCATTTT. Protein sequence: CSAQLEGQGAEQPQHF.

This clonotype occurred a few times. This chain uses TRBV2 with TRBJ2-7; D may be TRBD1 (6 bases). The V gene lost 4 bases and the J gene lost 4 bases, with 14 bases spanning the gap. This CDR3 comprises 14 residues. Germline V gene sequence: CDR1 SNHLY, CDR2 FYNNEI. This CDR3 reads CASSGTAAKYEQYF. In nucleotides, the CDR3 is TGTGCCAGCAGTGGGACAGCCGCAAAATACGAGCAGTACTTC. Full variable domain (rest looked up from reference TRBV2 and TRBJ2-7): EPEVTQTPSHQVTQMGQEVILRCVPISNHLYFYWYRQILGQKVEFLVSFYNNEISEKSEIFDDQFSVERPDGSNFTLKIRSTKLEDSAMYFCASSGTAAKYEQYFGPGTRLTVT.

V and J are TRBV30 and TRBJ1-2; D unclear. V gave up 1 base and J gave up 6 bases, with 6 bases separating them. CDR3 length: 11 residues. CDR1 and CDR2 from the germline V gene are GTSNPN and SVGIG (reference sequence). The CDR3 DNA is TGTGCCTGGAGTGGTTGGGATGGCTACACCTTC. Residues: CAWSGWDGYTF.

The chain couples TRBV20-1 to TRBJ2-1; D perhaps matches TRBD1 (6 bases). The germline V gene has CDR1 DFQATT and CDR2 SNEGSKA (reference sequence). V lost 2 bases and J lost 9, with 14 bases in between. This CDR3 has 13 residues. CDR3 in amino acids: CSARFPGAGEQFF. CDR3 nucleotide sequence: TGCAGTGCTAGATTTCCAGGGGCAGGTGAGCAGTTCTTC.

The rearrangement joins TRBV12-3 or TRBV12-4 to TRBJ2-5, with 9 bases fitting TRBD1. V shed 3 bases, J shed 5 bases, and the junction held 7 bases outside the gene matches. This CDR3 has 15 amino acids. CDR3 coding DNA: TGTGCCAGCAGTTTCTTACAGGGGGCGCACGAGACCCAGTACTTC. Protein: CASSFLQGAHETQYF.

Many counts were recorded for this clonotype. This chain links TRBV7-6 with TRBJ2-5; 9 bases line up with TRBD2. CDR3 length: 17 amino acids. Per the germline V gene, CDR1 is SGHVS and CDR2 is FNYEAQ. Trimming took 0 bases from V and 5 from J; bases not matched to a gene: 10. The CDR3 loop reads CASSLARGGLAVETQYF. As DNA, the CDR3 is TGTGCCAGCAGCTTAGCGCGGGGGGGACTAGCAGTGGAGACCCAGTACTTC.

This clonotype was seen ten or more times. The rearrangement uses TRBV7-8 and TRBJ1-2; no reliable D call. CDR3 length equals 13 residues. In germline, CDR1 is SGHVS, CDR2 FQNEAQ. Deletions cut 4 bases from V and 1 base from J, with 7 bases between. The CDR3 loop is CASSSRLNYGYTF. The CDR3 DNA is TGTGCCAGCAGCTCTCGGCTTAACTATGGCTACACCTTC. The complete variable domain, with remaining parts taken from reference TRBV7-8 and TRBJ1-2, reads GAGVSQSPRYKVAKRGQDVALRCDPISGHVSLFWYQQALGQGPEFLTYFQNEAQLDKSGLPSDRFFAERPEGSVSTLKIQRTQQEDSAVYLCASSSRLNYGYTFGSGTRLTVV.

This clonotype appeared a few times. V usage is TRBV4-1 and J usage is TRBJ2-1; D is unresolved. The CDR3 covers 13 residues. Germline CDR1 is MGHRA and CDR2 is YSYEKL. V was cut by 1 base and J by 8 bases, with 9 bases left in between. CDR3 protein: CASSQGTGDEQFF. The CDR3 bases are TGCGCCAGCAGCCAAGGGACGGGCGATGAGCAGTTCTTC.

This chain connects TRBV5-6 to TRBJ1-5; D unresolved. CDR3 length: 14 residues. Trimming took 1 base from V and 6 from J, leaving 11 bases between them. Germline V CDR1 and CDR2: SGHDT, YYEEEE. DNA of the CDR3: TGTGCCAGCAGCTTGAAGGCCAAGAGTCAGCCCCAGCATTTT. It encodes CASSLKAKSQPQHF.

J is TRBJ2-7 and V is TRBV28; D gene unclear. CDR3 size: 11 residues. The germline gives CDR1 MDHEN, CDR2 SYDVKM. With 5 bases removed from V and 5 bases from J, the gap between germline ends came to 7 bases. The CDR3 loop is CASSPYNEQYF. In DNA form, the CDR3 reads TGTGCCAGCAGTCCTTATAACGAGCAGTACTTC.

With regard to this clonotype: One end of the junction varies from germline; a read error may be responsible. CDR3 residues: CASSEALSVGTGYYDQYF. As DNA, the CDR3 is TGTGCCAGCAGTGAAGCGCTCTCTGTTGGGACAGGATACTACGATCAGTACTTC. The V gene is TRBV6-1, the J gene TRBJ2-7, with 8 bases matching TRBD1. CDR1 MNHNS and CDR2 SASEGT come from the germline V gene. The CDR3 contains 18 residues.

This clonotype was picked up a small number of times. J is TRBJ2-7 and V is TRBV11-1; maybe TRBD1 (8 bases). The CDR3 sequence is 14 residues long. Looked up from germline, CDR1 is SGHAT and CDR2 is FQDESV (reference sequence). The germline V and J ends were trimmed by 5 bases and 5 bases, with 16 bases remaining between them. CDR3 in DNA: TGTGCCAGCAGCCGACAGGGGAGGGAGAACGAGCAGTACTTC. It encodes CASSRQGRENEQYF.

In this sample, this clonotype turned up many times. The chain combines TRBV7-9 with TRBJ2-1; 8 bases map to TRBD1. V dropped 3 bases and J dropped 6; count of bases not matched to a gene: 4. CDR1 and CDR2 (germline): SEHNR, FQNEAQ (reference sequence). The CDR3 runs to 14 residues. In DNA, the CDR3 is TGTGCCAGCAGCTTGGGAACAGGGGGCAATGAGCAGTTCTTC. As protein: CASSLGTGGNEQFF.

The CDR3 sequence is CASSLGQGKMYEQYF. In nucleotides, the CDR3 is TGTGCCAGCAGCCTGGGACAGGGGAAGATGTACGAGCAGTACTTC. This sequence joins TRBV7-9 and TRBJ2-7; 10 bases match TRBD1. J was trimmed by 4 bases and V by 5 bases; bases with no gene match: 8. The germline gives CDR1 SEHNR, CDR2 FQNEAQ (reference sequence). CDR3 length equals 15 residues. Combining the CDR3 with reference TRBV7-9 and TRBJ2-7 gives the whole variable domain DTGVSQNPRHKITKRGQNVTFRCDPISEHNRLYWYRQTLGQGPEFLTYFQNEAQLEKSRLLSDRFSAERPKGSFSTLEIQRTEQGDSAMYLCASSLGQGKMYEQYFGPGTRLTVT.

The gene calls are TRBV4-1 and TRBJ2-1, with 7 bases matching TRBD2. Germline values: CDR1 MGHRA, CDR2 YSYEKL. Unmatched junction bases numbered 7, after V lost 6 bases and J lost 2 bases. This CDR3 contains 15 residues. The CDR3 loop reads CASSPVGGTYNEQFF. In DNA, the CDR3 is TGCGCCAGCAGTCCCGTGGGGGGGACCTACAATGAGCAGTTCTTC.

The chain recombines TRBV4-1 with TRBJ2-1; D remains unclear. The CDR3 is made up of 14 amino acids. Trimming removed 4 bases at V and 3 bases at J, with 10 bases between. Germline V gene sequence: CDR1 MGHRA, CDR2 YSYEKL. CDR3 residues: CASSPGPIYNEQFF. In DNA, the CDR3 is TGCGCCAGCAGCCCAGGACCCATCTACAATGAGCAGTTCTTC.

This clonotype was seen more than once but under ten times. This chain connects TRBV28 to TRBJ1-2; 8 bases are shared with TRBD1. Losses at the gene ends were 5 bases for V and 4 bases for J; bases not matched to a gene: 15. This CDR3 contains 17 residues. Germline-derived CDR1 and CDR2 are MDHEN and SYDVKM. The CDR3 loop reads CASSPGQGQSSFYGYTF. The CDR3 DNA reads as TGTGCCAGCAGTCCAGGACAGGGTCAGTCCTCCTTCTATGGCTACACCTTC.

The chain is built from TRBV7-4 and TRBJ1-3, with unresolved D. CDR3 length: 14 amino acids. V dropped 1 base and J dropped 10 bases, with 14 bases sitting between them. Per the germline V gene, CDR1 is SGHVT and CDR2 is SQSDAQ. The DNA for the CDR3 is TGTGCCAGCAGCTTAGTTGGCTCCCCGGGGACCATATATTTT. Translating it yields CASSLVGSPGTIYF.

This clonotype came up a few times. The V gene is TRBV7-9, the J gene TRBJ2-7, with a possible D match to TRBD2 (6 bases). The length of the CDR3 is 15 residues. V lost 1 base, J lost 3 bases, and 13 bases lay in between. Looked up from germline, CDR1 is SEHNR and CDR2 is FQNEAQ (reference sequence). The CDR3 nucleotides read TGTGCCAGCAGCTTAGACGGCGGGGTCTACTACGAGCAGTACTTC. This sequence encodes CASSLDGGVYYEQYF.

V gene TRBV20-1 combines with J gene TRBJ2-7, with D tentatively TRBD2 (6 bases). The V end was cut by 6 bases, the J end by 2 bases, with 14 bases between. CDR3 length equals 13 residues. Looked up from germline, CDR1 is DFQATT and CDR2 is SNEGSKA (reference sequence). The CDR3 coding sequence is TGCAGTGCCGCGGGAAACAACGCCTACGAGCAGTACTTC. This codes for CSAAGNNAYEQYF.

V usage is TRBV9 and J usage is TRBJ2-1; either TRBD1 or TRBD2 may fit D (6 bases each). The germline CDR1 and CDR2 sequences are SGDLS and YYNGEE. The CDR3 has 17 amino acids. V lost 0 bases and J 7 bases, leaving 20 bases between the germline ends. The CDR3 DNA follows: TGTGCCAGCAGCGTAGAGTTATGGGGGGCGACGGGAAATGAGCAGTTCTTC. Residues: CASSVELWGATGNEQFF.

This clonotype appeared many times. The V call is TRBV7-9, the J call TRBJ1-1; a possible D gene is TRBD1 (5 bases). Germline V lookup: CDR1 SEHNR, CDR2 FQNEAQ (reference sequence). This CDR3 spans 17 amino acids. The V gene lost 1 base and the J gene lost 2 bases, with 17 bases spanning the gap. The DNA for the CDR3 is TGTGCCAGCAGCTTAGTAGCAGAGGGGAGGTTCAACACTGAAGCTTTCTTT. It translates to CASSLVAEGRFNTEAFF.

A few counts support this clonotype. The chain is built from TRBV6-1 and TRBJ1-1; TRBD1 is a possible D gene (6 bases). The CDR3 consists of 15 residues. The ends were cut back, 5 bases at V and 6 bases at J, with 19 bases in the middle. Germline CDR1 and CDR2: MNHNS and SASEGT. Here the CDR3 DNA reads TGTGCCAGCAGTTGGGGGCCCAACACCCCACCTGAAGCTTTCTTT. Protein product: CASSWGPNTPPEAFF.

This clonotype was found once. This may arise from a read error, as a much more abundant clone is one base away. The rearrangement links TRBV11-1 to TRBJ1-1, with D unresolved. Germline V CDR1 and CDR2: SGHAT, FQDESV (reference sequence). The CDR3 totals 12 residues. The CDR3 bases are TGTGCCAGCAGCTCCTCGAACACTAAAGCTTTCTTT. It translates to CASSSSNTKAFF.

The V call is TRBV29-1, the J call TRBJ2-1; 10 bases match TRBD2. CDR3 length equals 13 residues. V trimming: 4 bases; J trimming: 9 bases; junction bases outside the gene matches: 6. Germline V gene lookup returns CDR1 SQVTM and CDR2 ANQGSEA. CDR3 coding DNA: TGCAGCGTTGCCGGGACTAGCGAGGGTGAGCAGTTCTTC. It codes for CSVAGTSEGEQFF.